A single sample is the source of the 23 T cell receptor beta chains below, sequenced in a study of blood T cell repertoires in COVID-19. Libraries were prepared by immunoSEQ multiplex PCR; TCRdb keeps only in-frame clonotypes and omits some of them. Among under 350,000 clones listed, 65% to 90% were seen once. What was sequenced was peripheral blood. The receptors stem from a human donor in a cohort sampled during active COVID-19.

V gene TRBV9 combines with J gene TRBJ2-7; 7 positions match TRBD2. The V and J ends lost 3 bases and 5 bases, in that order; junction bases with no gene match: 14. Germline CDR1 SGDLS, CDR2 YYNGEE. This CDR3 has 16 amino acids. The CDR3 spells CASSALPSGASHEQYF. As DNA, the CDR3 is TGTGCCAGCAGCGCGCTTCCTAGCGGAGCCTCTCACGAGCAGTACTTC.

The rearrangement uses TRBV28 and TRBJ1-2; weak D call: TRBD1 (5 bases). The CDR3 is made up of 14 amino acids. Trimming shortened V by 4 bases and J by 3 bases, and 12 bases separated the two germline ends. Germline CDR1 is MDHEN and CDR2 is SYDVKM. CDR3 coding DNA: TGTGCCAGCAGTTCGCCAGGGCCCGACTATGGCTACACCTTC. It codes for CASSSPGPDYGYTF.

V gene TRBV3-1 (or the pseudogene TRBV3-2) combines with J gene TRBJ2-3; no definite D call. The length of the CDR3 is 17 residues. The V end was cut by 0 bases, the J end by 0 bases, with 13 bases between. The germline gives CDR1 LGHDT, CDR2 YNNKEL (reference sequence). CDR3 amino acids: CASSQDVGAASTDTQYF. The CDR3 DNA follows: TGTGCCAGCAGCCAAGACGTAGGCGCGGCGAGCACAGATACGCAGTATTTT.

The chain employs TRBV6-2 or TRBV6-3 and TRBJ2-1; 8 nucleotides agree with TRBD2. Germline CDR1 and CDR2: MNHEY and SVGEGT. After removal of 5 bases from V and 4 bases from J, the junction contained 7 bases not matched to a gene. This CDR3 region has 15 residues. For the CDR3, the DNA is TGTGCCAGCAGTCGATTAGCGGGAACATACAATGAGCAGTTCTTC. This gives the protein CASSRLAGTYNEQFF.

The genes are TRBV10-3 and TRBJ2-7; possibly TRBD2 for D (6 bases). Germline CDR1 reads ENHRY; CDR2 reads SYGVKD. The ends were cut back, 2 bases at V and 7 bases at J, with 21 bases in the middle. The CDR3 length is 16 residues. For the CDR3, the DNA is TGTGCCATCAGTGAGGGAGCGGAGGGACTTGGGAGGGAGCAGTACTTC. This encodes CAISEGAEGLGREQYF.

J is TRBJ2-1 and V is TRBV7-9; 7 bases fit TRBD2. The junction had 9 bases not matched to a gene; V was cut back by 5 bases and J by 5 bases. From germline, CDR1 is SEHNR and CDR2 FQNEAQ (reference sequence). This CDR3 spans 15 amino acids. The CDR3 region has the DNA TGTGCCAGCAGCCCGGGAGGTGGGAGAGACAATGAGCAGTTCTTC. It specifies CASSPGGGRDNEQFF.

J is TRBJ2-1 and V is TRBV29-1; TRBD2 agrees at 8 bases. CDR3 length: 12 residues. Losses at the gene ends were 4 bases for V and 7 bases for J; bases not matched to a gene: 3. Germline assignment: CDR1 SQVTM and CDR2 ANQGSEA. The CDR3 DNA is TGCAGCGTTGCCCGGGGGGGGAATGAGCAGTTCTTC. Translation gives CSVARGGNEQFF.

This chain links TRBV19 with TRBJ2-5; the match to TRBD1 covers 8 bases. Germline V gene data show CDR1 as LNHDA and CDR2 as SQIVND (reference sequence). The CDR3 runs 14 residues. The ends lost 9 bases at V and 3 bases at J; junction bases unmatched: 9. The CDR3 DNA reads TGTGCCAGCCGTCCCAGGGGGCTAAAAGAGACCCAGTACTTC. This encodes CASRPRGLKETQYF.

DNA for the CDR3: TGCGCCAGCAGCTTTTCGTTGGGACCGACTAGGGATAATTCACCCCTCCACTTT. It translates to CASSFSLGPTRDNSPLHF. This sequence joins TRBV5-1 and TRBJ1-6, with a weak D call TRBD1 (5 bases). CDR1 is SGHRS and CDR2 is YFSETQ in the germline V gene. The CDR3 spans 18 residues. V was trimmed by 2 bases and J by 5 bases, leaving 20 bases between them.

V and J are TRBV9 and TRBJ1-2, with D possibly matching TRBD1 (6 bases). The CDR3 consists of 14 residues. The germline gives CDR1 SGDLS, CDR2 YYNGEE. V dropped 4 bases and J dropped 8 bases, with 18 bases sitting between them. Here the CDR3 DNA reads TGTGCCAGCAGCACGAATACAGGGTTCGGCGGCTACACCTTC. The encoded protein is CASSTNTGFGGYTF.

The chain combines TRBV15 with TRBJ2-2, with TRBD2 matching over 16 bases. V shed 6 bases, J shed 6 bases, and the junction held 7 bases outside the gene matches. Per the germline V gene, CDR1 is LNHNV and CDR2 is YYDKDF (reference sequence). CDR3 length: 17 amino acids. The CDR3 nucleotides are TGTGCCACCAGAGCGGGACTAGCGGGAGGGAAGGCCGGGGAGCTGTTTTTT. Its translation: CATRAGLAGGKAGELFF.

This chain links TRBV5-4 with TRBJ1-5, with 7 nucleotides matching TRBD1. There are 13 residues in the CDR3. Germline V gene lookup returns CDR1 SGHNT and CDR2 YYREEE (reference sequence). V trimming: 2 bases; J trimming: 5 bases; junction bases outside the gene matches: 1. The CDR3 here is CASSFQGDQPQHF. The CDR3, as DNA: TGTGCCAGCAGCTTCCAGGGGGATCAGCCCCAGCATTTT.

This clone was recorded once. CDR3 region: CASSLSTGGLNEKLFF. Here the CDR3 DNA reads TGCGCCAGCAGCTTGTCTACAGGGGGCTTGAATGAAAAACTGTTTTTT. V usage is TRBV5-1 and J usage is TRBJ1-4; 9 bases map to TRBD1. This CDR3 has 16 amino acids. Germline CDR1 and CDR2: SGHRS and YFSETQ. V lost 1 base to trimming and J lost 5 bases; unmatched junction nucleotides: 6.

The CDR3, as DNA: TGTGCCAGCAGTCCTCAGGGAAGGAACACTGAAGCTTTCTTT. It yields the protein CASSPQGRNTEAFF. The gene calls are TRBV11-2 and TRBJ1-1, with D possibly matching TRBD1 (5 bases). This CDR3 is 14 amino acids long. From germline, CDR1 is SGHAT and CDR2 FQNNGV. Trimming cost V 6 bases and J 1 base, with 12 bases left between them.

The chain couples TRBV7-9 to TRBJ1-4; D is unclear. This CDR3 spans 14 amino acids. Germline loops: CDR1 SEHNR, CDR2 FQNEAQ (reference sequence). V lost 7 bases, J lost 7 bases, and 16 bases lay in between. The CDR3 region is CASMRRGLGEKLFF. For the CDR3, the DNA is TGTGCCAGCATGCGGAGAGGGCTTGGTGAAAAACTGTTTTTT.

The V gene is TRBV14, the J gene TRBJ1-3, with a weak D call TRBD1 (5 bases). Germline CDR1 is SGHDN and CDR2 is FVKESK. CDR3 size: 15 residues. Deletions cut 3 bases from V and 4 bases from J, with 13 bases between. CDR3 residues: CASSHRQNIGNTIYF. The CDR3 DNA reads as TGTGCCAGCAGCCATCGACAGAATATAGGAAACACCATATATTTT. The full variable domain, with the rest looked up from reference TRBV14 and TRBJ1-3, is EAGVTQFPSHSVIEKGQTVTLRCDPISGHDNLYWYRRVMGKEIKFLLHFVKESKQDESGMPNNRFLAERTGGTYSTLKVQPAELEDSGVYFCASSHRQNIGNTIYFGEGSWLTVV.

The chain combines TRBV28 with TRBJ2-7; weak D call: TRBD2 (6 bases). CDR3 length: 14 residues. The V end lost 3 bases, the J end lost 6 bases, and 15 bases lay between the germline ends. Per germline, CDR1 MDHEN and CDR2 SYDVKM. The chain's CDR3 is CASSFHPGGGEQYF. The CDR3 DNA is TGTGCCAGCAGTTTCCACCCCGGGGGAGGCGAGCAGTACTTC. Based on the CDR3 plus reference TRBV28 and TRBJ2-7, the full variable domain is DVKVTQSSRYLVKRTGEKVFLECVQDMDHENMFWYRQDPGLGLRLIYFSYDVKMKEKGDIPEGYSVSREKKERFSLILESASTNQTSMYLCASSFHPGGGEQYFGPGTRLTVT.

The V call is TRBV2, the J call TRBJ1-5; D remains unclear. CDR1 and CDR2 (germline): SNHLY, FYNNEI. The V gene lost 4 bases and the J gene lost 0 bases, with 7 bases spanning the gap. The CDR3 sequence is 14 residues long. The CDR3 DNA sequence: TGTGCCAGCAGTGTCGGTATTAGCAATCAGCCCCAGCATTTT. This codes for CASSVGISNQPQHF.

Comment on this clone: One junction end disagrees with the germline gene, perhaps due to a read error. This rearrangement joins TRBV19 to TRBJ2-7; TRBD2 matches 7 bases. There are 14 residues in the CDR3. The germline V gene encodes CDR1 LNHDA and CDR2 SQIVND (reference sequence). Here the CDR3 DNA reads TGTGCCAGTAGGACCGGGACTACCCTTTACGGGCAGTACTTC. This gives the protein CASRTGTTLYGQYF.

The V gene is TRBV5-6, the J gene TRBJ2-1; D remains unclear. The germline V and J ends were trimmed by 5 bases and 5 bases, with 11 bases remaining between them. Germline V lookup: CDR1 SGHDT, CDR2 YYEEEE. The CDR3 is 13 residues long. The CDR3 nucleotides are TGTGCCAGCAGGCTAGGCCTAGACAATGAGCAGTTCTTC. Translating gives CASRLGLDNEQFF.

This clone was counted only a few times. The V gene is TRBV7-2, the J gene TRBJ2-2, with TRBD2 as a possible D gene (6 bases). The CDR3 covers 15 residues. Looked up from germline, CDR1 is SGHTA and CDR2 is FQGNSA. V lost 6 bases to trimming and J lost 6 bases, with 17 bases between them. The CDR3 spells CASRLPGLPAGELFF. The CDR3 DNA reads TGTGCCAGCAGATTGCCGGGACTGCCTGCCGGGGAGCTGTTTTTT.

This chain connects TRBV7-2 to TRBJ2-5; no reliable D call. The CDR3 is 13 residues long. The V end lost 2 bases, the J end lost 5 bases, and 9 bases lay between the germline ends. The germline CDR1 and CDR2 sequences are SGHTA and FQGNSA. The CDR3 protein is CASSLHRVETQYF. The CDR3 coding sequence is TGTGCCAGCAGCTTACATCGGGTGGAGACCCAGTACTTC.

J is TRBJ1-6 and V is TRBV2, with unresolved D. Trimming removed 6 bases from V and 1 base from J, with 7 bases in between. The CDR3 covers 14 residues. Germline loops: CDR1 SNHLY, CDR2 FYNNEI. CDR3 DNA sequence: TGTGCCAGCAGCGCAGTATCCTATAATTCACCCCTCCACTTT. The encoded protein is CASSAVSYNSPLHF.